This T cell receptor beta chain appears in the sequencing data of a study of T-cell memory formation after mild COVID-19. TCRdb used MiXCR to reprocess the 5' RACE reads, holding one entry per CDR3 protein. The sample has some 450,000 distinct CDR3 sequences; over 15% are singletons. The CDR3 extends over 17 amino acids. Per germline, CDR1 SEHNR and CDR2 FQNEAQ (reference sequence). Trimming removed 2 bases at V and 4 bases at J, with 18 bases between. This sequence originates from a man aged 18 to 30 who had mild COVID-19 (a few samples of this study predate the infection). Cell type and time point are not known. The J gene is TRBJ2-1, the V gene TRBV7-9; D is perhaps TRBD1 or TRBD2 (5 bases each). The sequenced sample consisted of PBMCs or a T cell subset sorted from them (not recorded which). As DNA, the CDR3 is TGTGCCAGCAGCTTAACGACCGCACGTGGGGGATACAATGAGCAGTTCTTC. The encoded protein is CASSLTTARGGYNEQFF.